This T cell receptor (beta chain) was identified during a study of glioma-infiltrating T cells. Study-wide findings and caveats: Tissue and blood shared very few CDR3 sequences. Above-expected tissue-blood divergence occurred in all gliomas, most in low-grade ones.

This CDR3 comprises 11 residues. Germline-derived CDR1 and CDR2 are SQVTM and ANQGSEA. The V end lost 4 bases, the J end lost 3 bases, and 6 bases lay between the germline ends. Using RNA template, CDR3s of TCR alpha and beta were amplified with iRepertoire arm-PCR. Input was 100-400 ng of tissue mRNA or PBMC total RNA. TCRdb ran MiXCR on the multiplex PCR reads and lists one entry per CDR3 protein. The repertoire holds approximately 90,000 distinct CDR3 sequences, with approximately 22% as singletons. This clonotype came up many times. The antigen remains unidentified. Sequenced input: glioma tissue, nonneoplastic brain tissue, or PBMCs (not recorded which). The TCR originated in a human donor with low-grade glioma or glioblastoma, undergoing nonglioma brain surgery, or in good health (not recorded which). V is TRBV29-1 and J is TRBJ1-1; D not certain. The CDR3 is CSVAGYTEAFF. Here the CDR3 DNA reads TGCAGCGTTGCGGGGTACACTGAAGCTTTCTTT.